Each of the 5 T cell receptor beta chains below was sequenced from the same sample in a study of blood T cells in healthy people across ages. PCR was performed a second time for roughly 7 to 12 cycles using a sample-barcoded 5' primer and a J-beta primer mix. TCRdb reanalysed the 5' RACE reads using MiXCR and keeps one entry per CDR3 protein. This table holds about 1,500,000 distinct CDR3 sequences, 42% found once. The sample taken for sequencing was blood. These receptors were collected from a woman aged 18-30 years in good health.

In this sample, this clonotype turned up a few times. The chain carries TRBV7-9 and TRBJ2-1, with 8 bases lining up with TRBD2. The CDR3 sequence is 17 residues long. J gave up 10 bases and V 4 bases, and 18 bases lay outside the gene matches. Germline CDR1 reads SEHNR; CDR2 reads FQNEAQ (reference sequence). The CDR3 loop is CASSSTRLSGSNGEQFF. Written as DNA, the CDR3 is TGTGCCAGCAGCTCAACCCGTCTAAGCGGGAGTAATGGCGAGCAGTTCTTC.

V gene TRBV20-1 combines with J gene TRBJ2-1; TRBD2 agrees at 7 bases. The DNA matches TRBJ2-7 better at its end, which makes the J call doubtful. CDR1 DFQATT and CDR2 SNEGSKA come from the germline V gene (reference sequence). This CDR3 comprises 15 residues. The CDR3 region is CSADTASGHYNEQYF. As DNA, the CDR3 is TGCAGTGCAGACACAGCTAGCGGCCACTACAATGAGCAGTACTTC.

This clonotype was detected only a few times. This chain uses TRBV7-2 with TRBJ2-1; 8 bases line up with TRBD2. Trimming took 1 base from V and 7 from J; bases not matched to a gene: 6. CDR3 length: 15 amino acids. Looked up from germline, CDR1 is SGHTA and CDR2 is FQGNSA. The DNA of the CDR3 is TGTGCCAGCAGCTTAGTTGCGGGAGGTGGGAATGAGCAGTTCTTC. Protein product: CASSLVAGGGNEQFF.

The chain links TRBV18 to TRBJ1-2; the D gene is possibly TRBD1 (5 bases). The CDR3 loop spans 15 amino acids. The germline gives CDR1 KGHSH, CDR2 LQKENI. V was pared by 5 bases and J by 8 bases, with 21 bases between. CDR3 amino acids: CASSLSGTLSQGYTF. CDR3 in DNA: TGTGCCAGCTCATTATCCGGGACCCTCAGCCAGGGCTACACCTTC.

CDR3 nucleotide sequence: TGTGCCCGATGGACGGGGGACCAAGAGACCCAGTACTTC. Translating gives CARWTGDQETQYF. The rearrangement links TRBV12-3 or TRBV12-4 to TRBJ2-7, with a tentative D call TRBD2 (6 bases). The end of the DNA aligns better with TRBJ2-5, so the J call may be wrong. The CDR3 loop spans 13 amino acids.